This TCR beta chain is from a study of T cells in Graves' hyperthyroidism and ophthalmopathy. Broader study findings: Classification by a 13 V-J model distinguished ophthalmopathy from stable hyperthyroidism. The blood repertoire included most of the expanded thyroid clonotypes above 0.001.

Amplification of TCR beta CDR3 regions was performed using RNA transcripts as template. HTBI primers were the set used in a first-round RT-PCR of the TCR CDR3. TCRdb recomputed calls from the multiplex PCR reads with MiXCR, one row per CDR3 protein. The top ten hold 8.4% of the sample, which has 600,000 to 900,000 distinct CDR3 sequences, over 15% seen once. The CDR3 consists of 16 residues. Trimming took 7 bases from V and 1 from J, leaving 17 bases between them. CDR1 is SNHLY and CDR2 is FYNNEI in the germline V gene. This clonotype was detected many times. Its antigen remains unidentified. Patients were excluded because of uncontrolled infection, other autoimmune disease, pregnancy or lactation. For the diagnoses, clinical symptoms, serum thyroxine and TRAb, thyroid ultrasound and orbital computed tomography were used.

The chain combines TRBV2 with TRBJ1-5; D gene uncertain. The source material was blood. This sequence originates from a man between 18 and 29 years old with Graves' hyperthyroidism. The CDR3 region is CASTPGEWMSNQPQHF. CDR3 coding DNA: TGTGCCAGCACCCCAGGCGAGTGGATGAGCAATCAGCCCCAGCATTTT.